This TCR beta chain was obtained from a study of blood T cell repertoires in COVID-19. Study-level background: Donors in the United States, Italy and Spain gave samples during acute or convalescent COVID-19. PBMCs, B-cell-depleted T cells, or T cells were the source of the cDNA or gDNA that made up the material.

Methods used by the authors: Reference gene primer amplification in the assay estimated nucleated cell counts. TCRdb's table, derived via immunoSEQ multiplex PCR, lists solely in-frame clones and lacks some. V, J and clone size reflect that table, while D and trimming were determined from the DNA. The table has around 100,000 clones, more than 75% seen once. After removal of 1 base from V and 4 bases from J, the junction contained 6 bases not matched to a gene. The CDR3 contains 15 residues. The germline gives CDR1 SGHVS, CDR2 FQNEAQ. The sequence came from a human donor in a cohort sampled during active COVID-19. Sequencing was done on a sample of peripheral blood. The V gene is TRBV7-8, the J gene TRBJ1-2, with 7 bases lining up with TRBD1. The CDR3 DNA follows: TGTGCCAGCAGCTTAGGGAGTGGGACAGCCTATGGCTACACCTTC. It specifies CASSLGSGTAYGYTF.